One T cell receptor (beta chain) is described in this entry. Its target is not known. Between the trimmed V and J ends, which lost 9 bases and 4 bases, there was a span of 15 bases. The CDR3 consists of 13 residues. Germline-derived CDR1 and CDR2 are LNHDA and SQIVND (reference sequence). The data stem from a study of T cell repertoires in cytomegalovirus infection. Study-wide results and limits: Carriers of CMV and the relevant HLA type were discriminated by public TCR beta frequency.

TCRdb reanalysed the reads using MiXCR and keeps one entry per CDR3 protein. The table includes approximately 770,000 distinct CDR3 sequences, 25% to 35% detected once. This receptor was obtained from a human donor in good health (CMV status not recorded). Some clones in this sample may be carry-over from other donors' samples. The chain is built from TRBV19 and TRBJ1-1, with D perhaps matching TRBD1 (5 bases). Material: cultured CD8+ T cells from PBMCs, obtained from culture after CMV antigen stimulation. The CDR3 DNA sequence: TGTGCCAGCCGACTGGGGGGAATCACTGAAGCTTTCTTT. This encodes CASRLGGITEAFF.